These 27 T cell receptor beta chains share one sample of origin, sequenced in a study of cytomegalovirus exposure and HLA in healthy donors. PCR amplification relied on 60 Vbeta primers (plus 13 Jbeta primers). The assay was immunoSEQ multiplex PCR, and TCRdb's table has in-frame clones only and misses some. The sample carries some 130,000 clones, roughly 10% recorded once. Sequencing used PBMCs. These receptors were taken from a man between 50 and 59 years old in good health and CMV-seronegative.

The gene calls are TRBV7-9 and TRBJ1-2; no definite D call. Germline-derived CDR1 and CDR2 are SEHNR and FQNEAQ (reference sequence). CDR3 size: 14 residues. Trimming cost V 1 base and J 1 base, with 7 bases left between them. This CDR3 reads CASSLGNSNYGYTF. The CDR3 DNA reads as TGTGCCAGCAGCTTAGGTAACAGTAACTATGGCTACACCTTC. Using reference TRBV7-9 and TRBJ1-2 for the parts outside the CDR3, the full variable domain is DTGVSQNPRHKITKRGQNVTFRCDPISEHNRLYWYRQTLGQGPEFLTYFQNEAQLEKSRLLSDRFSAERPKGSFSTLEIQRTEQGDSAMYLCASSLGNSNYGYTFGSGTRLTVV.

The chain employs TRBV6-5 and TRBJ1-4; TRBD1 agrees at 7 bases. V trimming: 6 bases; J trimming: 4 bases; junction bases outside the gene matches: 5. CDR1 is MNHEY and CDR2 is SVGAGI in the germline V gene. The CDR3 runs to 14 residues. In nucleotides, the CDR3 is TGTGCCAGCAGCCAAGACAGGGATAATGAAAAACTGTTTTTT. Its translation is CASSQDRDNEKLFF.

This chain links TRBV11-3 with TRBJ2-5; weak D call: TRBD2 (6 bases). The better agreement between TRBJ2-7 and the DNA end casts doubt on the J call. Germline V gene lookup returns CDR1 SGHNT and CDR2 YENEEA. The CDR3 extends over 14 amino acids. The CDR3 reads CASSLAGLSYEQYF. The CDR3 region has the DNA TGTGCCAGCAGCTTAGCGGGACTCTCCTACGAGCAGTACTTC.

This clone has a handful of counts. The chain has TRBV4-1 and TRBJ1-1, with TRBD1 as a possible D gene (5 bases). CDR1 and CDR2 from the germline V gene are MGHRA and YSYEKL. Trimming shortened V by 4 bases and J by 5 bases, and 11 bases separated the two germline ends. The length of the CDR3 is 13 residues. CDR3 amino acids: CASSPTGGTEAFF. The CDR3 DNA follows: TGCGCCAGCAGCCCTACGGGGGGGACTGAAGCTTTCTTT.

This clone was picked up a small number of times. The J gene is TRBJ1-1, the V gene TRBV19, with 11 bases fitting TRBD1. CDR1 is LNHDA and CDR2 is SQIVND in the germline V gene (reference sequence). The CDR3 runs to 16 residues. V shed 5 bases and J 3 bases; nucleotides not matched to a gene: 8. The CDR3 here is CASSPDRGPGDTEAFF. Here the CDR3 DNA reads TGTGCCAGTAGTCCGGACAGGGGGCCCGGGGACACTGAAGCTTTCTTT.

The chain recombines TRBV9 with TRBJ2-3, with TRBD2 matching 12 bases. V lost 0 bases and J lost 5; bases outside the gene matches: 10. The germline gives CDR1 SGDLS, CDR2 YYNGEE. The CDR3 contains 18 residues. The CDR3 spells CASSVAVSSGGAGDTQYF. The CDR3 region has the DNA TGTGCCAGCAGCGTAGCGGTCTCTAGCGGGGGGGCAGGAGATACGCAGTATTTT.

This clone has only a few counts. CDR3 bases: TGTGCCAGCAGCCCCCCGGGACAGGGTTTGTCACCCCTCCACTTT. It encodes CASSPPGQGLSPLHF. V usage is TRBV27 and J usage is TRBJ1-6; 9 positions match TRBD1. CDR3 size: 15 residues. With 6 bases clipped from V and 10 bases from J, the junction kept 10 bases outside the gene matches. From germline, CDR1 is MNHEY and CDR2 SMNVEV (reference sequence).

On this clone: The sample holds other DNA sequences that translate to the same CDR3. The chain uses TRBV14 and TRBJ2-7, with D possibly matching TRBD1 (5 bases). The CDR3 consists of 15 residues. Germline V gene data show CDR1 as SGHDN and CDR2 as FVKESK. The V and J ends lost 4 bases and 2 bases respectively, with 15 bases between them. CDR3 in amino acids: CASSLGTLDTYEQYF. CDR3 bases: TGTGCCAGCAGCCTAGGAACCCTGGACACCTACGAGCAGTACTTC.

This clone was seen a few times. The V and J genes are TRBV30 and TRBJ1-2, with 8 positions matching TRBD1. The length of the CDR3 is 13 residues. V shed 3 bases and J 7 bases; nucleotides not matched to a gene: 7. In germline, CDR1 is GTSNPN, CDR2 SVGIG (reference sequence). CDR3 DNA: TGTGCCTGGAGCTCTCAGGGGGCTAGTGGCTACACCTTC. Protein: CAWSSQGASGYTF.

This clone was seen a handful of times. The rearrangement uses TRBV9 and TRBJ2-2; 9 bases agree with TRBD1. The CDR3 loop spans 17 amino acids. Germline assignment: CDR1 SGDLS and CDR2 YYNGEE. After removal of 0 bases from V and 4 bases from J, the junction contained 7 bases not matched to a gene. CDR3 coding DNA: TGTGCCAGCAGCGTAGGGGGGGACAGGGTGTCCACCGGGGAGCTGTTTTTT. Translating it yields CASSVGGDRVSTGELFF.

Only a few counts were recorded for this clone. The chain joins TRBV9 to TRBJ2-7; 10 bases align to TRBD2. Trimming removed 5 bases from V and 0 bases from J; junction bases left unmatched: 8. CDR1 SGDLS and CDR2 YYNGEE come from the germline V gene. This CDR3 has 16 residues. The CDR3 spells CASSRYSSGSSYEQYF. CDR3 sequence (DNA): TGTGCCAGCAGTCGTTACTCTAGCGGGAGCTCCTACGAGCAGTACTTC.

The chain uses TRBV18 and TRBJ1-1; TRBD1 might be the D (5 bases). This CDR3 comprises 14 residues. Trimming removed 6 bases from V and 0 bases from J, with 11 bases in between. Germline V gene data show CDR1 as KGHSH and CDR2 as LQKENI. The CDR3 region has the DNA TGTGCCAGCTCGCCGGACATAGTGAACACTGAAGCTTTCTTT. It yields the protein CASSPDIVNTEAFF.

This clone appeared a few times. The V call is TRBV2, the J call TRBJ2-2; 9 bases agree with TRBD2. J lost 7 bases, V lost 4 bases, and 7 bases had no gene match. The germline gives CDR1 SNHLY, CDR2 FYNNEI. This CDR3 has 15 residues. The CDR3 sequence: CASSGIAGEDGELFF. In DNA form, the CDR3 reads TGTGCCAGCAGTGGAATAGCGGGAGAAGACGGGGAGCTGTTTTTT.

CDR3: CASSLDHPRETQYF. The DNA for the CDR3 is TGCGCCAGCAGCTTGGATCACCCCAGGGAGACCCAGTACTTC. The V call is TRBV5-1, the J call TRBJ2-5; the D is unclear. CDR1 is SGHRS and CDR2 is YFSETQ in the germline V gene. V was cut by 0 bases and J by 5 bases, with 11 bases left in between. The CDR3 is 14 residues long.

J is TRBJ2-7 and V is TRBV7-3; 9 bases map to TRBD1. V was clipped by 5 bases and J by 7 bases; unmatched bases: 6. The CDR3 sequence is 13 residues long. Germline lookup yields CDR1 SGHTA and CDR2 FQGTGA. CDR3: CASSTGQGYEQYF. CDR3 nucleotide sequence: TGTGCCAGCAGCACGGGACAGGGATATGAGCAGTACTTC.

CDR3 region: CASSEAGLAGGAGTGELFF. The CDR3 DNA follows: TGTGCCAGCAGTGAAGCGGGACTAGCGGGAGGCGCGGGCACCGGGGAGCTGTTTTTT. The chain has TRBV2 and TRBJ2-2; 15 nucleotides line up with TRBD2. Germline V lookup: CDR1 SNHLY, CDR2 FYNNEI. This CDR3 comprises 19 residues. Losses at the gene ends were 0 bases for V and 4 bases for J; bases not matched to a gene: 6. Looking up the rest from reference TRBV2 and TRBJ2-2 gives the full variable domain: EPEVTQTPSHQVTQMGQEVILRCVPISNHLYFYWYRQILGQKVEFLVSFYNNEISEKSEIFDDQFSVERPDGSNFTLKIRSTKLEDSAMYFCASSEAGLAGGAGTGELFFGEGSRLTVL.

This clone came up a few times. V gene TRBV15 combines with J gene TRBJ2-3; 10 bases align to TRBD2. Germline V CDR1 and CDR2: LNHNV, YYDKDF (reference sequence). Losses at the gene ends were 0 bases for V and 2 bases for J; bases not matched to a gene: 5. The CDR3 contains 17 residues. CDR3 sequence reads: CATSRDTLAGATDTQYF. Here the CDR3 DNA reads TGTGCCACCAGCAGAGATACGCTAGCGGGAGCCACAGATACGCAGTATTTT.

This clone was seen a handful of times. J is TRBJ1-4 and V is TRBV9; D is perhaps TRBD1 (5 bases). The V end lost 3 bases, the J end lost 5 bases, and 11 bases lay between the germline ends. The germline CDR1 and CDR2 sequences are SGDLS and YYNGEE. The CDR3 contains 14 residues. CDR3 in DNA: TGTGCCAGCAGCGGGGACGGACTAAATGAAAAACTGTTTTTT. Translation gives CASSGDGLNEKLFF.

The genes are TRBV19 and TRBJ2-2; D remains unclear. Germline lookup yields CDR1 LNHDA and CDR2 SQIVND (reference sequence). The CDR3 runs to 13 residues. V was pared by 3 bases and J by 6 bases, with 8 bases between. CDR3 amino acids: CASSISVAGELFF. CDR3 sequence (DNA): TGTGCCAGTAGTATCTCGGTGGCCGGGGAGCTGTTTTTT. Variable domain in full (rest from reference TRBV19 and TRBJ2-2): DGGITQSPKYLFRKEGQNVTLSCEQNLNHDAMYWYRQDPGQGLRLIYYSQIVNDFQKGDIAEGYSVSREKKESFPLTVTSAQKNPTAFYLCASSISVAGELFFGEGSRLTVL.

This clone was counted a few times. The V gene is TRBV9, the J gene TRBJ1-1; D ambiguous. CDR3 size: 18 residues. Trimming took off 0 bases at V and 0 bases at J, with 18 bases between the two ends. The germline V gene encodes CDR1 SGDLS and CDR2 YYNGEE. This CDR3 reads CASSVAGTATLLNTEAFF. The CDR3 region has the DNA TGTGCCAGCAGCGTAGCAGGCACAGCAACTTTACTGAACACTGAAGCTTTCTTT.

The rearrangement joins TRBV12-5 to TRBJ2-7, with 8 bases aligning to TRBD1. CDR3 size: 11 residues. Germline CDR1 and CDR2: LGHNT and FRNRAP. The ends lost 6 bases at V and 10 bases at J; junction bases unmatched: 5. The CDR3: CASGPGQGQYF. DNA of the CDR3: TGTGCTAGTGGCCCTGGACAGGGCCAGTACTTC.

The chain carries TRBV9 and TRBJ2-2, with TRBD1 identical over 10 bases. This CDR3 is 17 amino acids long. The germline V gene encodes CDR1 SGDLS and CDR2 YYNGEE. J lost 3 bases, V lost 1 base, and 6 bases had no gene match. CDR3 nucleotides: TGTGCCAGCAGCGTACTTCCCGGGACAGGGGACACCGGGGAGCTGTTTTTT. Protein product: CASSVLPGTGDTGELFF.

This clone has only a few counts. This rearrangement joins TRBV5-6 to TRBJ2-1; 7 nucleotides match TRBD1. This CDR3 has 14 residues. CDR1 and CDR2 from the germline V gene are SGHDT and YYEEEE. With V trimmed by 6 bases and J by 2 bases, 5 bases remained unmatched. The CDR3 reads CASTGTATYNEQFF. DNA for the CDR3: TGTGCCAGCACCGGGACAGCCACCTACAATGAGCAGTTCTTC. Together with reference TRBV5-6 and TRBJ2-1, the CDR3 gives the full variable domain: DAGVTQSPTHLIKTRGQQVTLRCSPKSGHDTVSWYQQALGQGPQFIFQYYEEEERQRGNFPDRFSGHQFPNYSSELNVNALLLGDSALYLCASTGTATYNEQFFGPGTRLTVL.

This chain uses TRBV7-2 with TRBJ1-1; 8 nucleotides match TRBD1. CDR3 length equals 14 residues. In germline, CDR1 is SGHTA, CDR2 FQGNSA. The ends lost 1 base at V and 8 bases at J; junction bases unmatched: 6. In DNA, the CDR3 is TGTGCCAGCAGCTTAGTTTCAGGGGGCGGCGAAGCTTTCTTT. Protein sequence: CASSLVSGGGEAFF.

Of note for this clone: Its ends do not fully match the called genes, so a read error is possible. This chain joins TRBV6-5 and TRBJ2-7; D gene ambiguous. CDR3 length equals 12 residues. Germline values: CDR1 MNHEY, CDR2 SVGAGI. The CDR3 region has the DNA TGTGCCAGCAGCGTCCTTGGTTACGAGAAGTACTTT. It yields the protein CASSVLGYEKYF.

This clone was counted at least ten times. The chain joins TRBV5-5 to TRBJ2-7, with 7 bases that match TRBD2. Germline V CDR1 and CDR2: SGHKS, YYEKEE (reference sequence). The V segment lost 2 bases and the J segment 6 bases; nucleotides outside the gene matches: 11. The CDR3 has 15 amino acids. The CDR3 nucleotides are TGTGCCAGCAGCTTTAGCGCGGGAAAGCGGGGCGAGCAGTACTTC. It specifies CASSFSAGKRGEQYF.

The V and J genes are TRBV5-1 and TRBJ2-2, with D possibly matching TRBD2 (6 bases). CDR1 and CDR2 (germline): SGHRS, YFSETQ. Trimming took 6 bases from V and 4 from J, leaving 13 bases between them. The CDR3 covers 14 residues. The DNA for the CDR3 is TGCGCCAGCAAGTGGCAGGAGGGCACCGGGGAGCTGTTTTTT. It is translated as CASKWQEGTGELFF.